This TCR beta chain was captured by sequencing in a study of OX40 agonist ivuxolimab in advanced cancers. Study context: The group had a mean age of around 64 years, ranged from roughly 23 to 85, and was 82.7% male.

Germline CDR1 and CDR2: SGHTA and FQGNSA. The CDR3 consists of 15 residues. Trimming cost V 0 bases and J 1 base, with 7 bases left between them. Study observations and caveats: Patients with a partial response at 0.1-3.0 mg/kg had among the lowest clonal expansion.

Concerning this clone itself: The antigen remains unidentified.

Using immunoSEQ multiplex PCR, the repertoire was profiled, and TCRdb retains in-frame clones only, with some absent. The repertoire holds about 34,000 clones, with approximately 80% as singletons. The chain carries TRBV7-2 and TRBJ1-5; D not resolved. This material consisted of CD4+ or CD8+ T cells sorted from blood, taken in a trial of the OX40 agonist ivuxolimab. This clonotype was sampled from an adult with an advanced solid tumor such as melanoma, head and neck, liver or kidney cancer. The CDR3 reads CASSLARISNQPQHF. The CDR3 DNA reads as TGTGCCAGCAGCTTAGCGAGGATCAGCAATCAGCCCCAGCATTTT. Variable domain in full (rest from reference TRBV7-2 and TRBJ1-5): GAGVSQSPSNKVTEKGKDVELRCDPISGHTALYWYRQSLGQGLEFLIYFQGNSAPDKSGLPSDRFSAERTGGSVSTLTIQRTQQEDSAVYLCASSLARISNQPQHFGDGTRLSIL.